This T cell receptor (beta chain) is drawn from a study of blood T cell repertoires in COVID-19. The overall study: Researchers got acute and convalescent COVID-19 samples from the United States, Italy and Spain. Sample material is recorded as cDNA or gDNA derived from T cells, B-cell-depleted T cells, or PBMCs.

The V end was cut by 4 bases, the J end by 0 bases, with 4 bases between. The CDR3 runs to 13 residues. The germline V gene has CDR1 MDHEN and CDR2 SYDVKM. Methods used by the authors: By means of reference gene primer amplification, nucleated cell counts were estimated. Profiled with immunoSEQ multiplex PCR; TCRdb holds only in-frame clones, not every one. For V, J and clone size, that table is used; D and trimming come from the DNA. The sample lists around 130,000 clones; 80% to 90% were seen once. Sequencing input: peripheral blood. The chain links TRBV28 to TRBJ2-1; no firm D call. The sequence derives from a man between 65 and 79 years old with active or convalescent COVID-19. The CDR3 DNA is TGTGCCAGCAGTTCTCGCTCCTACAATGAGCAGTTCTTC. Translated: CASSSRSYNEQFF. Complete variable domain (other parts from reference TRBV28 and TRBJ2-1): DVKVTQSSRYLVKRTGEKVFLECVQDMDHENMFWYRQDPGLGLRLIYFSYDVKMKEKGDIPEGYSVSREKKERFSLILESASTNQTSMYLCASSSRSYNEQFFGPGTRLTVL.